This TCR beta chain was captured by sequencing in a study of T cells in Graves' hyperthyroidism and ophthalmopathy. About the research overall: Peripheral blood was drawn at first diagnosis, prior to all treatment. The study's findings and limits: Blood also contained most expanded thyroid clonotypes above 0.001.

TCR beta CDR3 sequences were amplified from RNA transcripts. An initial round of RT-PCR targeting the TCR CDR3 relied on the HTBI primer set. TCRdb ran MiXCR on the multiplex PCR reads and lists one entry per CDR3 protein. The table lists approximately 410,000 distinct CDR3 sequences, about 15% of them singletons. Germline CDR1 reads MNHEY; CDR2 reads SMNVEV (reference sequence). The CDR3 has 14 amino acids. V lost 2 bases to trimming and J lost 5 bases, with 10 bases between them. This clonotype was counted many times. The antigen is not known. The specimen was blood. The receptor's source is a young man with Graves' ophthalmopathy. V is TRBV27 and J is TRBJ2-1; D gene ambiguous. CDR3 nucleotides: TGTGCCAGCAGTTTAGATTGGGTTAACAATGAGCAGTTCTTC. Encoded protein: CASSLDWVNNEQFF.